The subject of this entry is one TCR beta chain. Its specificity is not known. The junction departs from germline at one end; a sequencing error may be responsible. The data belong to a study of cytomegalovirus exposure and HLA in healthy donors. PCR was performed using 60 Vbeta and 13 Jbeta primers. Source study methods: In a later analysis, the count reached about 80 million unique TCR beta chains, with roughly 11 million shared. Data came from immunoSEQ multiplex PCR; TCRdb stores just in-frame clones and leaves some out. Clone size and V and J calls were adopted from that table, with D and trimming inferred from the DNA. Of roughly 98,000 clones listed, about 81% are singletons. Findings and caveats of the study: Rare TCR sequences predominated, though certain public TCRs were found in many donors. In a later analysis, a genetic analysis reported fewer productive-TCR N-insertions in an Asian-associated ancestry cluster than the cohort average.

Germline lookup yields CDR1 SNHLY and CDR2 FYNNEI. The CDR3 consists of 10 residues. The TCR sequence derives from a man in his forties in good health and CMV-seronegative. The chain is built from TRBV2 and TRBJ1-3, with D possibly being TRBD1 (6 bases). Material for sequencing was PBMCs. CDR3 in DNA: TGTGCCACCCGAGGGGGGGCAGCGAGGTTT. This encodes CATRGGAARF. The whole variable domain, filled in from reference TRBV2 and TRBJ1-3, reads EPEVTQTPSHQVTQMGQEVILRCVPISNHLYFYWYRQILGQKVEFLVSFYNNEISEKSEIFDDQFSVERPDGSNFTLKIRSTKLEDSAMYFCATRGGAARFGEGSWLTVV.